Shown below are 29 T cell receptor beta chains from a single sample sequenced in a study of cytomegalovirus exposure and HLA in healthy donors. 13 Jbeta primers and 60 Vbeta primers were used for the PCR. This table comes from immunoSEQ multiplex PCR, and its TCRdb copy is limited to in-frame clones, with some not included. The table shows 100,000 or so clones, with about 75% occurring only once. Specimen: PBMCs. These receptors all come from a woman aged 40 to 50 in good health and CMV-seropositive.

This clone was seen once. The V gene is TRBV2, the J gene TRBJ1-5; D ambiguous. This CDR3 contains 13 residues. CDR1 is SNHLY and CDR2 is FYNNEI in the germline V gene. Trimming pared 7 bases from V and 1 base from J, leaving 8 bases between. The CDR3 DNA follows: TGTGCCAGCATCGGGGAGAGCAATCAGCCCCAGCATTTT. Amino acids: CASIGESNQPQHF.

The V and J genes are TRBV2 and TRBJ2-3, with a possible D match to TRBD2 (8 bases). CDR3 length: 17 residues. Trimming removed 6 bases at V and 4 bases at J, with 23 bases between. Germline V gene lookup returns CDR1 SNHLY and CDR2 FYNNEI. DNA for the CDR3: TGTGCCAGCAGGAGGGGAAACCGGGAGGGGGCATCAGATACGCAGTATTTT. This gives the protein CASRRGNREGASDTQYF.

The gene calls are TRBV30 and TRBJ2-2; D ambiguous. The V and J ends lost 0 bases and 1 base respectively, with 3 bases between them. The CDR3 contains 13 residues. The germline CDR1 and CDR2 sequences are GTSNPN and SVGIG (reference sequence). DNA for the CDR3: TGTGCCTGGAGTGTCAGGAACACCGGGGAGCTGTTTTTT. Amino acids: CAWSVRNTGELFF.

This clone occurred once. The chain links TRBV6-4 to TRBJ2-3; D may be TRBD1 (6 bases). Germline CDR1 is MRHNA and CDR2 is SNTAGT. V was trimmed by 2 bases and J by 6 bases, leaving 12 bases between them. The CDR3 spans 14 residues. The CDR3 DNA reads as TGTGCCAGCAGTGACAGGGGGTCGCCGGATACGCAGTATTTT. Translating gives CASSDRGSPDTQYF.

As concerns this clone: The germline gene is not matched at one end of the junction; a read error may be the cause. The chain combines TRBV7-2 with TRBJ1-1; unclear D gene. The CDR3 covers 13 residues. Germline lookup yields CDR1 SGHTA and CDR2 FQGNSA. The DNA of the CDR3 is TGTGCCAGCAGCTTCCGAGGGAACCCTGAAGCTTTCTTT. It codes for CASSFRGNPEAFF.

This clone was detected only once. The rearrangement links TRBV4-1 to TRBJ1-4; tentative D call: TRBD1 (5 bases). Germline V gene lookup returns CDR1 MGHRA and CDR2 YSYEKL. V lost 2 bases and J 1 base, leaving 11 bases between the germline ends. CDR3 length: 16 residues. CDR3 amino acids: CASSQPSGGTNEKLFF. In DNA, the CDR3 is TGCGCCAGCAGCCAACCCTCGGGGGGAACTAATGAAAAACTGTTTTTT.

On this clone: Other DNA sequences within the sample encode an identical CDR3. J is TRBJ2-5 and V is TRBV25-1, with 7 bases identical to TRBD1. This CDR3 is 14 amino acids long. The trim removed 8 bases at V and 5 bases at J, leaving 11 bases unmatched. Germline V gives CDR1 MGHDK, CDR2 SYGVNS. The CDR3, as DNA: TGTGCCAGCGGCCCAGGGGGTTTGGAGGAGACCCAGTACTTC. Amino acids: CASGPGGLEETQYF.

In this sample, this clone turned up once. The chain carries TRBV19 and TRBJ2-7; D ambiguous. Trimming removed 4 bases at V and 5 bases at J, with 21 bases between. Germline loops: CDR1 LNHDA, CDR2 SQIVND (reference sequence). The CDR3 runs to 16 residues. CDR3 coding DNA: TGTGCCAGTAGTACTCTCACCGGGTCCTCAGTTAACGAGCAGTACTTC. Translated, it gives CASSTLTGSSVNEQYF. Filled out from reference TRBV19 and TRBJ2-7, the complete variable domain reads DGGITQSPKYLFRKEGQNVTLSCEQNLNHDAMYWYRQDPGQGLRLIYYSQIVNDFQKGDIAEGYSVSREKKESFPLTVTSAQKNPTAFYLCASSTLTGSSVNEQYFGPGTRLTVT.

The CDR3 DNA is TGCGCCAGCAGCGACACAGGATTGAACTATGGCTACACCTTC. Its protein is CASSDTGLNYGYTF. V and J are TRBV4-1 and TRBJ1-2; D is possibly TRBD1 (5 bases). CDR1 and CDR2 from the germline V gene are MGHRA and YSYEKL. Between the trimmed V and J ends, which lost 5 bases and 2 bases, there was a span of 12 bases. This CDR3 comprises 14 residues.

The V call is TRBV5-1, the J call TRBJ1-1; weak D call: TRBD1 (5 bases). V was pared by 0 bases and J by 5 bases, with 11 bases between. Germline CDR1 reads SGHRS; CDR2 reads YFSETQ. The length of the CDR3 is 14 residues. Here the CDR3 reads CASSLAGGGTEAFF. The CDR3 DNA reads TGCGCCAGCAGCTTGGCCGGGGGGGGGACTGAAGCTTTCTTT.

The chain carries TRBV2 and TRBJ2-3; TRBD2 matches at 9 bases. The CDR3 runs 14 residues. Germline CDR1 and CDR2: SNHLY and FYNNEI. Trimming removed 4 bases from V and 5 bases from J; junction bases left unmatched: 4. CDR3 protein: CASSASGVGDTQYF. Written as DNA, the CDR3 is TGTGCCAGCAGTGCTAGCGGGGTCGGAGATACGCAGTATTTT.

This chain links TRBV7-9 with TRBJ1-1; 8 bases are shared with TRBD1. The CDR3 is 14 amino acids. CDR1 SEHNR and CDR2 FQNEAQ come from the germline V gene (reference sequence). V dropped 7 bases and J dropped 4; count of bases not matched to a gene: 8. The CDR3 here is CASTTGQGGTEAFF. For the CDR3, the DNA is TGTGCCAGCACCACAGGACAGGGAGGCACTGAAGCTTTCTTT.

The V and J genes are TRBV5-4 and TRBJ2-1; 7 bases line up with TRBD2. CDR3 length: 13 amino acids. Germline CDR1 SGHNT, CDR2 YYREEE (reference sequence). V lost 2 bases, J lost 14 bases, and 10 bases stayed unmatched. The chain's CDR3 is CASSFWGGRSEFF. CDR3 bases: TGTGCCAGCAGCTTTTGGGGGGGAAGGTCGGAGTTCTTC.

The V gene is TRBV5-6, the J gene TRBJ2-4; 8 bases fit TRBD1. V lost 5 bases to trimming and J lost 7 bases; unmatched junction nucleotides: 8. The CDR3 loop spans 14 amino acids. Germline-derived CDR1 and CDR2 are SGHDT and YYEEEE. In nucleotides, the CDR3 is TGTGCCAGCAGGCACAGGGGGACATTCAACATTCAGTACTTC. Its translation is CASRHRGTFNIQYF.

The chain employs TRBV9 and TRBJ1-6; 9 nucleotides match TRBD1. V shed 2 bases and J 6 bases; nucleotides not matched to a gene: 3. The CDR3 is 15 residues long. Looked up from germline, CDR1 is SGDLS and CDR2 is YYNGEE. Here the CDR3 reads CASSVPGQGNSPLHF. CDR3 DNA: TGTGCCAGCAGCGTCCCGGGACAGGGTAATTCACCCCTCCACTTT.

The chain recombines TRBV10-2 with TRBJ2-1; 9 positions agree with TRBD2. CDR1 WSHSY and CDR2 SAAADI come from the germline V gene. The CDR3 is 14 residues long. Losses at the gene ends were 5 bases for V and 6 bases for J; bases not matched to a gene: 5. The chain's CDR3 is CASSLAGASNEQFF. The CDR3 nucleotides read TGCGCCAGCAGTTTAGCGGGGGCCTCCAATGAGCAGTTCTTC.

This chain connects TRBV9 to TRBJ1-2; 8 bases map to TRBD1. This CDR3 has 14 amino acids. The germline CDR1 and CDR2 sequences are SGDLS and YYNGEE. V shed 4 bases, J shed 4 bases, and the junction held 6 bases outside the gene matches. CDR3 sequence reads: CASSIGGQAYGYTF. CDR3 coding DNA: TGTGCCAGCAGCATAGGGGGACAGGCCTATGGCTACACCTTC.

The rearrangement joins TRBV7-6 to TRBJ1-3, with D unresolved. With 0 bases removed from V and 4 bases from J, the gap between germline ends came to 10 bases. Germline V CDR1 and CDR2: SGHVS, FNYEAQ. This CDR3 comprises 15 residues. The CDR3: CASSLAETLGNTIYF. The CDR3 coding sequence is TGTGCCAGCAGCTTAGCAGAGACATTGGGAAACACCATATATTTT. Variable domain in full (rest from reference TRBV7-6 and TRBJ1-3): GAGVSQSPRYKVTKRGQDVALRCDPISGHVSLYWYRQALGQGPEFLTYFNYEAQQDKSGLPNDRFSAERPEGSISTLTIQRTEQRDSAMYRCASSLAETLGNTIYFGEGSWLTVV.

The V call is TRBV7-9, the J call TRBJ1-5, with a weak D call TRBD1 (5 bases). CDR1 SEHNR and CDR2 FQNEAQ come from the germline V gene (reference sequence). This CDR3 is built from 13 residues. The ends were cut back, 7 bases at V and 4 bases at J, with 11 bases in the middle. CDR3: CASTSGGNQPQHF. Written as DNA, the CDR3 is TGTGCCAGCACCTCCGGGGGGAATCAGCCCCAGCATTTT.

The chain is built from TRBV5-1 and TRBJ2-5; 7 nucleotides match TRBD1. Judging by the DNA end, TRBJ2-7 fits better; the J call may be wrong. The CDR3 length is 14 residues. Germline V gives CDR1 SGHRS, CDR2 YFSETQ. Written as DNA, the CDR3 is TGCGCCAGCAGCTTGATGACAGGGATCTACGAGCAGTACTTC. Its translation is CASSLMTGIYEQYF.

This rearrangement joins TRBV5-1 to TRBJ1-1; D not certain. CDR1 SGHRS and CDR2 YFSETQ come from the germline V gene. CDR3 length equals 13 residues. Between the trimmed V and J ends, which lost 0 bases and 2 bases, there was a span of 5 bases. The CDR3 loop reads CASSLAENTEAFF. CDR3 in DNA: TGCGCCAGCAGCTTGGCAGAAAACACTGAAGCTTTCTTT.

The table lists this clone with a count of one. The chain is built from TRBV5-1 and TRBJ2-7; D call uncertain. V was pared by 2 bases and J by 5 bases, with 5 bases between. The CDR3 runs 11 residues. Germline V gene sequence: CDR1 SGHRS, CDR2 YFSETQ. The CDR3 protein is CASSFRDEQYF. The CDR3 region has the DNA TGCGCCAGCAGCTTCCGGGACGAGCAGTACTTC.

The genes are TRBV7-3 and TRBJ2-1; 10 bases are shared with TRBD2. This CDR3 contains 16 residues. With 1 base clipped from V and 8 bases from J, the junction kept 8 bases outside the gene matches. CDR1 is SGHTA, CDR2 FQGTGA, per germline. CDR3 loop: CASSLNQRGGSDEQFF. The CDR3 nucleotides are TGTGCCAGCAGCTTAAACCAGCGGGGGGGTTCAGATGAGCAGTTCTTC.

The V and J genes are TRBV5-6 and TRBJ1-5, with D perhaps TRBD1 (6 bases). The germline gives CDR1 SGHDT, CDR2 YYEEEE. The CDR3 length is 14 residues. The V gene lost 2 bases and the J gene lost 6 bases, with 12 bases spanning the gap. The CDR3 protein is CASSLAGGGQPQHF. The CDR3 nucleotides read TGTGCCAGCAGCTTAGCGGGGGGCGGTCAGCCCCAGCATTTT.

As to this clone: At one end the junction does not follow the germline gene, possibly because of a read error. The chain couples TRBV7-9 to TRBJ2-7; D possibly corresponds to TRBD2 (5 bases). This CDR3 has 13 residues. Germline V gene data show CDR1 as SEHNR and CDR2 as FQNEAQ (reference sequence). CDR3 sequence reads: CSSSLGLSGEQYF. CDR3 nucleotides: TGTTCCAGCAGCTTAGGTCTTTCGGGGGAGCAGTACTTC.

This clone appeared a few times. This chain uses TRBV5-1 with TRBJ2-3; TRBD2 agrees at 13 bases. After removal of 4 bases from V and 1 base from J, the junction contained 3 bases not matched to a gene. The germline gives CDR1 SGHRS, CDR2 YFSETQ. The CDR3 runs to 16 residues. The CDR3 nucleotides read TGCGCCAGCAGCACTAGCGGGGGGGAGGGCACAGATACGCAGTATTTT. It codes for CASSTSGGEGTDTQYF.

This clone was seen once. The chain couples TRBV5-1 to TRBJ1-1; D remains unclear. CDR3 length: 13 amino acids. V lost 5 bases and J 0 bases, leaving 8 bases between the germline ends. CDR1 and CDR2 from the germline V gene are SGHRS and YFSETQ. The DNA of the CDR3 is TGCGCCAGCAGAGTAGCTCTGAACACTGAAGCTTTCTTT. Protein: CASRVALNTEAFF.

The chain joins TRBV5-4 to TRBJ2-7; 12 bases agree with TRBD1. Losses at the gene ends were 0 bases for V and 7 bases for J; bases not matched to a gene: 5. Germline CDR1 is SGHNT and CDR2 is YYREEE (reference sequence). The CDR3 spans 15 residues. The CDR3 is CASSLARGQGAEQYF. The CDR3 DNA is TGTGCCAGCAGCTTGGCGCGGGGACAGGGGGCTGAGCAGTACTTC.

The V call is TRBV4-1, the J call TRBJ2-2; perhaps TRBD1 as D (6 bases). V lost 2 bases to trimming and J lost 10 bases, with 23 bases between them. The CDR3 spans 17 residues. Germline V gene sequence: CDR1 MGHRA, CDR2 YSYEKL. As DNA, the CDR3 is TGCGCCAGCAGCCAATCCTTAAGGGACACCTCGTTAATGGAGCTGTTTTTT. Amino acid sequence: CASSQSLRDTSLMELFF.